The T cell receptor (beta chain) under discussion was sequenced for a study of T cells in women clearing cervical HPV infection. Study details: Case blood was drawn a median 149 days after lesion detection. HLA type stays a possible confounder, typing being limited.

Sequenced by immunoSEQ multiplex PCR; TCRdb stores in-frame clones only, minus some. Its table records tens of thousands of clones. As regards this clone: The read ends 3 residues shy of where the CDR3 ends; the end is completed using the germline J gene.

This CDR3 has 14 residues. V trimming: 5 bases; J trimming: 6 bases; junction bases outside the gene matches: 8. The rearrangement joins TRBV12-3 or TRBV12-4 to TRBJ2-7; 9 positions match TRBD1. Sequenced input: blood buffy coat. The receptor's source is a woman between 18 and 70 years old with a cervical HPV16 infection that either progressed to CIN3+ or cleared (not recorded which). The part of the CDR3 DNA that was read is TGTGCCAGCAGTCCTCGGGGACAGGGCTCCGAG. Its protein product is CASSPRGQGSE. The CDR3 in full is CASSPRGQGSEQYF.